The 25 T cell receptor beta chains presented below share a single source sample, sequenced in a study of CXCR3-negative and CXCR3-positive naive CD8 T cells. In preparing the TRB cDNA libraries, 5' RACE with UMI labels was used. Following a re-call of the 5' RACE reads, TCRdb has one entry per CDR3 protein and lacks DNA. The sample holds more than 7,000 distinct CDR3 sequences. Material: naive CXCR3- CD8+ T cells from blood. The subset here: CD45RO-CCR7+CD27+CD95- naive CD8+ T cells lacking CXCR3 (TNR3-). Receptor source: a human donor in good health. Some clones in this sample may be carry-over from other donors' samples.

The J gene is TRBJ2-7, the V gene TRBV3-1; TCRdb's D gene call, TRBD1, goes unchecked for lack of DNA. Germline V gives CDR1 LGHDT, CDR2 YNNKEL (reference sequence). This CDR3 region has 15 residues. The CDR3 sequence: CASSRSPGQGNEQYF.

This clonotype ranks as medium-sized in terms of frequency. The rearrangement links TRBV5-1 to TRBJ2-5; the D call of TRBD1 rests on TCRdb alone, since no DNA is present to check it. The CDR3 extends over 15 amino acids. In germline, CDR1 is SGHRS, CDR2 YFSETQ. This CDR3 is CASSLAMGRKETQYF.

V usage is TRBV7-9 and J usage is TRBJ2-1. CDR1 and CDR2 (germline): SEHNR, FQNEAQ (reference sequence). This CDR3 comprises 12 residues. CDR3 sequence: CASSERVYEQFF.

V is TRBV12-3 or TRBV12-4 and J is TRBJ1-3; the D gene TCRdb calls, TRBD1, cannot be checked with no DNA. The CDR3 runs 15 residues. CDR3 region: CASTPTGYSGNTIYF.

This sequence joins TRBV20-1 and TRBJ1-1; no DNA is available, so the TRBD1 call from TCRdb remains unchecked. The CDR3 runs 14 residues. Germline CDR1 reads DFQATT; CDR2 reads SNEGSKA (reference sequence). CDR3 in amino acids: CSANRRGRGTEAFF.

This chain uses TRBV4-2 with TRBJ2-1. This CDR3 contains 12 residues. Germline V gives CDR1 LGHNA, CDR2 YNFKEQ. The CDR3 reads CASSQGGFEQFF.

The chain employs TRBV5-1 and TRBJ2-7; TCRdb selects TRBD1, and the lack of DNA leaves this call unchecked. The germline V gene encodes CDR1 SGHRS and CDR2 YFSETQ. CDR3 length equals 14 residues. The CDR3 loop is CASSPPDRTYEQYF.

The chain carries TRBV7-9 and TRBJ2-2; there is no DNA to check the TCRdb D call of TRBD1. The germline gives CDR1 SEHNR, CDR2 FQNEAQ (reference sequence). The CDR3 has 15 amino acids. The CDR3 loop is CASSPPSVNTGELFF.

By frequency, this clonotype is medium-sized. The genes are TRBV29-1 and TRBJ2-1; checking the TCRdb D call of TRBD2 is not possible without DNA. CDR3 length equals 14 residues. Germline-derived CDR1 and CDR2 are SQVTM and ANQGSEA. CDR3: CSVVGLAGINEQFF.

According to its frequency, this clonotype is medium-sized. This chain joins TRBV7-2 and TRBJ2-7. Germline assignment: CDR1 SGHTA and CDR2 FQGNSA. The CDR3 runs to 14 residues. CDR3 amino acids: CASSLLVFTYEQYF. Supplemented by reference TRBV7-2 and TRBJ2-7, the full variable domain reads GAGVSQSPSNKVTEKGKDVELRCDPISGHTALYWYRQSLGQGLEFLIYFQGNSAPDKSGLPSDRFSAERTGGSVSTLTIQRTQQEDSAVYLCASSLLVFTYEQYFGPGTRLTVT.

Measured by frequency, this clonotype is medium-sized. The chain recombines TRBV29-1 with TRBJ2-5. Germline V gene data show CDR1 as SQVTM and CDR2 as ANQGSEA. The CDR3 is made up of 14 amino acids. This chain's CDR3 is CSVEDQRVQETQYF.

The gene calls are TRBV4-2 and TRBJ2-1; the D call from TCRdb, TRBD2, cannot be confirmed without DNA. Germline V gives CDR1 LGHNA, CDR2 YNFKEQ. This CDR3 region has 16 residues. This chain's CDR3 is CASSHLTSGAYNEQFF.

The chain combines TRBV29-1 with TRBJ2-7; the D gene TCRdb calls, TRBD2, cannot be checked with no DNA. This CDR3 is 15 amino acids long. Germline CDR1 SQVTM, CDR2 ANQGSEA. CDR3 loop: CSVEDPERGGYEQYF.

The chain couples TRBV24-1 to TRBJ2-1. Germline CDR1 reads KGHDR; CDR2 reads SFDVKD. CDR3 length: 14 residues. The CDR3 loop reads CATNGGSSYNEQFF.

The chain joins TRBV29-1 to TRBJ2-7; TCRdb reports TRBD1, a call that lacks DNA to check it against. The CDR3 is 14 amino acids. The V gene's germline CDR1 is SQVTM and CDR2 ANQGSEA. CDR3 region: CSLGTGPELYEQYF.

This chain uses TRBV7-2 with TRBJ2-3; TCRdb's assignment of TRBD1 cannot be checked, as there is no DNA. The germline V gene has CDR1 SGHTA and CDR2 FQGNSA. This CDR3 is built from 15 residues. The CDR3 region is CASSLGTGYTDTQYF.

Its frequency marks this clonotype as medium-sized. The rearrangement links TRBV3-1 to TRBJ2-1; there is no DNA to check the TCRdb D call of TRBD1. This CDR3 is 17 amino acids long. Germline V lookup: CDR1 LGHDT, CDR2 YNNKEL (reference sequence). Here the CDR3 reads CASSPSDGGIEWNEQFF.

The chain joins TRBV11-2 to TRBJ2-2; TCRdb returns TRBD1, unconfirmable since there is no DNA. Germline CDR1 and CDR2: SGHAT and FQNNGV. The CDR3 contains 16 residues. The CDR3 here is CASSSRTGHNTGELFF.

Judged by frequency, this clonotype is medium-sized. The chain has TRBV20-1 and TRBJ2-1; with no DNA, the TCRdb D assignment of TRBD1 cannot be verified. Germline V gene sequence: CDR1 DFQATT, CDR2 SNEGSKA (reference sequence). The CDR3 contains 13 residues. CDR3 sequence reads: CSAGAADYNEQFF.

This clonotype is labeled medium-sized based on frequency. The V call is TRBV3-1, the J call TRBJ1-1. This CDR3 has 14 residues. Germline V lookup: CDR1 LGHDT, CDR2 YNNKEL (reference sequence). CDR3 region: CATWGGAMNTEAFF.

This rearrangement joins TRBV25-1 to TRBJ1-2. The CDR3 spans 11 residues. Germline CDR1 is MGHDK and CDR2 is SYGVNS. The CDR3 is CASSEIGGYTF.

The CDR3 spells CASTLGSGPSNQPQHF. The chain uses TRBV28 and TRBJ1-5; the TCRdb D gene call, TRBD1, has no DNA to confirm it. The germline V gene has CDR1 MDHEN and CDR2 SYDVKM. The CDR3 covers 16 residues.

Frequency places this clonotype as medium-sized. This sequence joins TRBV20-1 and TRBJ2-7; there is no DNA to check the TCRdb D call of TRBD1. This CDR3 comprises 13 residues. Looked up from germline, CDR1 is DFQATT and CDR2 is SNEGSKA (reference sequence). CDR3 in amino acids: CSAVRTDSYEQYF.

This clonotype ranks as medium-sized in terms of frequency. This chain links TRBV29-1 with TRBJ1-2; with no DNA, the TCRdb D assignment of TRBD1 cannot be verified. CDR1 and CDR2 from the germline V gene are SQVTM and ANQGSEA. CDR3 size: 12 residues. CDR3: CSVVTGGYGYTF.

The rearrangement links TRBV29-1 to TRBJ2-1; TCRdb outputs TRBD2, but without DNA this stays unchecked. CDR3 length: 14 residues. The germline V gene encodes CDR1 SQVTM and CDR2 ANQGSEA. CDR3 sequence reads: CSVEYSKRPNEQFF.